These 23 T cell receptor beta chains came from one sample sequenced in a study of T cell responses to AZD1222 COVID-19 vaccine. The table came from immunoSEQ multiplex PCR; TCRdb's copy has only in-frame clones and leaves some out. The table shows 92,000 or so clones, with approximately 89% occurring only once. The specimen was peripheral blood, collected 28 days after the second AZD1222 dose. These receptor sequences come from an adult who received the AZD1222 COVID-19 vaccine.

This clone was picked up many times. The chain recombines TRBV2 with TRBJ1-5; the match to TRBD1 covers 7 bases. The CDR3 runs to 16 residues. V lost 7 bases, J lost 0 bases, and 9 bases stayed unmatched. Germline CDR1 and CDR2: SNHLY and FYNNEI. CDR3 DNA sequence: TGTGCCAGCACCTCAGGGGGGCCCCCTAGCAATCAGCCCCAGCATTTT. Translating gives CASTSGGPPSNQPQHF.

The chain carries TRBV7-9 and TRBJ2-4; D is possibly TRBD1 (7 bases). The V end lost 4 bases, the J end lost 8 bases, and 21 bases lay between the germline ends. The CDR3 covers 16 residues. The germline CDR1 and CDR2 sequences are SEHNR and FQNEAQ (reference sequence). The CDR3 here is CASSSRGKTGWDIQYF. CDR3 nucleotide sequence: TGTGCCAGCAGCTCTCGGGGGAAGACAGGGTGGGACATTCAGTACTTC.

Only one count was recorded for this clone. The chain's CDR3 is CASSQDQGELTGELFF. DNA of the CDR3: TGTGCCAGCAGCCAAGACCAGGGGGAGCTCACCGGGGAGCTGTTTTTT. The chain couples TRBV3-1 (or the pseudogene TRBV3-2) to TRBJ2-2, with 7 positions matching TRBD1. The junction had 5 bases not matched to a gene; V was cut back by 0 bases and J by 4 bases. The CDR3 consists of 16 residues. The germline V gene has CDR1 LGHDT and CDR2 YNNKEL (reference sequence).

This chain connects TRBV30 to TRBJ1-2, with a tentative D call TRBD1 (5 bases). V was shortened by 0 bases and J by 4 bases, with 12 bases between the two germline ends. CDR1 GTSNPN and CDR2 SVGIG come from the germline V gene (reference sequence). The CDR3 loop spans 14 amino acids. The DNA for the CDR3 is TGTGCCTGGAGTGTATCCGGCCAGGGCTATGGCTACACCTTC. The encoded protein is CAWSVSGQGYGYTF.

The chain employs TRBV20-1 and TRBJ1-1; perhaps TRBD1 as D (6 bases). Per germline, CDR1 DFQATT and CDR2 SNEGSKA (reference sequence). CDR3 size: 16 residues. V was clipped by 3 bases and J by 5 bases, with 22 bases between them. This CDR3 reads CSASVPTGLRRTEAFF. The CDR3, as DNA: TGCAGTGCTAGTGTGCCTACAGGGTTAAGAAGGACTGAAGCTTTCTTT.

The chain employs TRBV28 and TRBJ1-2, with TRBD1 as a possible D gene (5 bases). The CDR3 sequence is 13 residues long. The V gene lost 8 bases and the J gene lost 3 bases, with 13 bases spanning the gap. Germline-derived CDR1 and CDR2 are MDHEN and SYDVKM. The DNA for the CDR3 is TGTGCCAGCGGTCTGACAGCGGACTATGGCTACACCTTC. Its protein product is CASGLTADYGYTF.

The rearrangement links TRBV7-9 to TRBJ1-3; D is unclear. CDR1 is SEHNR and CDR2 is FQNEAQ in the germline V gene (reference sequence). The CDR3 contains 17 residues. Trimming stripped 5 bases from V and 0 bases from J, with 17 bases between. This CDR3 is CASSPPGASSSGNTIYF. The CDR3 DNA reads TGTGCCAGCAGCCCCCCGGGCGCCTCCTCCTCTGGAAACACCATATATTTT.

This sequence joins TRBV4-3 and TRBJ1-5; D is undetermined. This CDR3 is 15 amino acids long. The germline gives CDR1 LGHNA, CDR2 YSLEER. V was shortened by 4 bases and J by 1 base, with 11 bases between the two germline ends. The CDR3 here is CASSPEPVSNQPQHF. For the CDR3, the DNA is TGCGCCAGCAGCCCTGAACCGGTAAGCAATCAGCCCCAGCATTTT.

The chain recombines TRBV5-5 with TRBJ1-6; 10 bases match TRBD1. V was clipped by 4 bases and J by 7 bases; unmatched bases: 11. The CDR3 sequence is 17 residues long. CDR1 and CDR2 from the germline V gene are SGHKS and YYEKEE (reference sequence). The CDR3 sequence: CASSRWTGGLENSPLHF. The DNA of the CDR3 is TGTGCCAGCAGCCGGTGGACAGGGGGATTGGAGAATTCACCCCTCCACTTT.

The V call is TRBV2, the J call TRBJ1-2; perhaps TRBD1 as D (6 bases). Trimming shortened V by 7 bases and J by 3 bases, and 18 bases separated the two germline ends. CDR1 and CDR2 (germline): SNHLY, FYNNEI. CDR3 length: 15 residues. The CDR3 spells CASTPQSDSYYGYTF. CDR3 sequence (DNA): TGTGCCAGCACCCCCCAGTCGGACAGCTACTATGGCTACACCTTC. Supplemented by reference TRBV2 and TRBJ1-2, the full variable domain reads EPEVTQTPSHQVTQMGQEVILRCVPISNHLYFYWYRQILGQKVEFLVSFYNNEISEKSEIFDDQFSVERPDGSNFTLKIRSTKLEDSAMYFCASTPQSDSYYGYTFGSGTRLTVV.

V is TRBV27 and J is TRBJ1-1, with D hard to call. CDR1 is MNHEY, CDR2 SMNVEV, per germline (reference sequence). Trimming cost V 4 bases and J 0 bases, with 6 bases left between them. CDR3 length: 13 residues. This CDR3 reads CASSWEMNTEAFF. Here the CDR3 DNA reads TGTGCCAGCAGTTGGGAGATGAACACTGAAGCTTTCTTT.

The chain carries TRBV9 and TRBJ1-3; 9 nucleotides align to TRBD1. This CDR3 contains 15 residues. J lost 3 bases, V lost 1 base, and 2 bases had no gene match. Germline-derived CDR1 and CDR2 are SGDLS and YYNGEE. CDR3 protein: CASSVTGGRGNTIYF. DNA of the CDR3: TGTGCCAGCAGCGTAACAGGGGGCCGTGGAAACACCATATATTTT.

Turning to this clone: Additional DNA sequences in this sample encode the identical CDR3. The chain links TRBV19 to TRBJ2-7; D might be TRBD2 (5 bases). This CDR3 comprises 14 residues. Germline-derived CDR1 and CDR2 are LNHDA and SQIVND (reference sequence). V lost 1 base and J 0 bases, leaving 7 bases between the germline ends. CDR3 coding DNA: TGTGCCAGTAGTATAGGGACTGGCTCCTACGAGCAGTACTTC. This sequence encodes CASSIGTGSYEQYF.

The rearrangement joins TRBV19 to TRBJ1-5; D possibly corresponds to TRBD1 (6 bases). The CDR3 runs 15 residues. Germline assignment: CDR1 LNHDA and CDR2 SQIVND (reference sequence). Trimming took off 2 bases at V and 2 bases at J, with 10 bases between the two ends. In DNA form, the CDR3 reads TGTGCCAGTAGTATACTAGCAGGGGGCAATCAGCCCCAGCATTTT. Its translation: CASSILAGGNQPQHF. The full variable domain, rest sourced from reference TRBV19 and TRBJ1-5, is DGGITQSPKYLFRKEGQNVTLSCEQNLNHDAMYWYRQDPGQGLRLIYYSQIVNDFQKGDIAEGYSVSREKKESFPLTVTSAQKNPTAFYLCASSILAGGNQPQHFGDGTRLSIL.

V and J are TRBV25-1 and TRBJ1-2; possible D gene TRBD1, 6 bases. Deletions cut 2 bases from V and 3 bases from J, with 16 bases between. Germline V gene lookup returns CDR1 MGHDK and CDR2 SYGVNS. This CDR3 comprises 16 residues. In DNA form, the CDR3 reads TGTGCCAGCAGTGAAGGCCCTACGGGGGGCGACTATGGCTACACCTTC. Translating gives CASSEGPTGGDYGYTF.

This clone was seen a single time. This sequence joins TRBV4-1 and TRBJ1-3; no definite D call. V dropped 0 bases and J dropped 0 bases, with 12 bases sitting between them. The CDR3 loop spans 17 amino acids. The germline V gene encodes CDR1 MGHRA and CDR2 YSYEKL. CDR3 loop: CASSQDEVELSGNTIYF. DNA for the CDR3: TGCGCCAGCAGCCAAGATGAGGTGGAACTCTCTGGAAACACCATATATTTT.

The V call is TRBV20-1, the J call TRBJ2-3; TRBD2 matches 8 bases. The trim removed 3 bases at V and 3 bases at J, leaving 5 bases unmatched. The CDR3 consists of 14 residues. Germline CDR1 and CDR2: DFQATT and SNEGSKA (reference sequence). As DNA, the CDR3 is TGCAGTGCTAGTCCACTAGCGGAGACAGATACGCAGTATTTT. Translating it yields CSASPLAETDTQYF.

The chain links TRBV7-2 to TRBJ1-1; TRBD1 might be the D (5 bases). The V gene's germline CDR1 is SGHTA and CDR2 FQGNSA. The length of the CDR3 is 15 residues. V was shortened by 1 base and J by 3 bases, with 12 bases between the two germline ends. CDR3 region: CASSLGAGRYTEAFF. In DNA, the CDR3 is TGTGCCAGCAGCTTAGGCGCGGGGCGTTACACTGAAGCTTTCTTT.

This chain joins TRBV10-1 and TRBJ2-5; 13 bases fit TRBD2. The CDR3 length is 19 residues. Trimming removed 4 bases from V and 4 bases from J; junction bases left unmatched: 15. Germline V CDR1 and CDR2: WNHNN, SYGVQD (reference sequence). Here the CDR3 reads CASSGTITGTSGDRETQYF. CDR3 bases: TGCGCCAGCAGTGGTACGATTACCGGGACTAGCGGGGATAGAGAGACCCAGTACTTC.

J is TRBJ2-7 and V is TRBV7-2; D perhaps matches TRBD1 (6 bases). This CDR3 is 15 amino acids long. The V end was cut by 6 bases, the J end by 0 bases, with 15 bases between. Germline-derived CDR1 and CDR2 are SGHTA and FQGNSA. The CDR3 here is CASRTQDRPSYEQYF. The CDR3 DNA follows: TGTGCCAGCAGGACTCAGGACAGACCCTCCTACGAGCAGTACTTC.

This chain connects TRBV6-6 to TRBJ1-2; D not resolved. The V and J ends lost 2 bases and 2 bases respectively, with 6 bases between them. CDR1 is MNHNY, CDR2 SVGAGI, per germline (reference sequence). The length of the CDR3 is 13 residues. CDR3 sequence reads: CASSYTENYGYTF. The CDR3 coding sequence is TGTGCCAGCAGTTACACCGAGAACTATGGCTACACCTTC.

This clone was picked up a small number of times. Relative to the germline gene, one junction end is altered; a read error may explain this. The CDR3 coding sequence is TGCGCCAGCAGCCAAGATATTTGGCAGGGCCCACTCTTC. Its protein product is CASSQDIWQGPLF. This chain connects TRBV4-1 to TRBJ2-1, with a tentative D call TRBD1 (5 bases). Germline CDR1 MGHRA, CDR2 YSYEKL. The CDR3 is made up of 13 amino acids.

The genes are TRBV27 and TRBJ1-1; D is ambiguous. The V and J ends lost 3 bases and 4 bases respectively, with 12 bases between them. CDR3 length: 14 amino acids. In germline, CDR1 is MNHEY, CDR2 SMNVEV (reference sequence). The CDR3 here is CASSFTGVGTEAFF. The CDR3 nucleotides read TGTGCCAGCAGTTTTACTGGGGTGGGCACTGAAGCTTTCTTT.